The 25 T cell receptor beta chains below all came from one sample that was sequenced in a study of beta chain features in type 1 diabetes. No antigen has been identified for these receptors. Reverse transcribing all isolated RNA meant expressed TCRB transcripts were sequenced. Using immunoSEQ multiplex PCR, the repertoire was profiled, and TCRdb retains in-frame clones only, with some absent. Among 160,000 or so clones listed, about 10% were seen once. The study, taken as a whole, reports: Moderate but significant shortening of TCRB CDR3s was recorded in all four CD4+ subsets from Type 1 diabetes patients.

Input material: central memory CD4+ T cells from blood. The receptor source for this set is a woman aged 25 to 39 with type 1 diabetes.

The J gene is TRBJ1-4, the V gene TRBV19; D is unresolved. The CDR3 extends over 14 amino acids. V lost 10 bases to trimming and J lost 6 bases, with 18 bases between them. Germline V lookup: CDR1 LNHDA, CDR2 SQIVND (reference sequence). The DNA of the CDR3 is TGTGCCACCGAAGACGGGTCACGGGATGAAAAACTGTTTTTT. This encodes CATEDGSRDEKLFF.

This clone was observed a handful of times. This CDR3 fails to terminate in the conserved phenylalanine or tryptophan, so it likely reflects a read error. The DNA is omitted, as the CDR3 cannot be located on it reliably, and the CDR3 follows TCRdb's listing. The gene calls are TRBV12-2 and TRBJ2-3; TRBD2, the table's D call, was not compared with the DNA. TRBV12-2 has pseudogene status. The CDR3 is 11 amino acids long, termini counted. The CDR3 reads CASRRPRAGGA.

The chain links TRBV2 to TRBJ2-5; 8 positions agree with TRBD1. The CDR3 is made up of 15 amino acids. V trimming: 6 bases; J trimming: 3 bases; junction bases outside the gene matches: 9. The germline gives CDR1 SNHLY, CDR2 FYNNEI. The CDR3 region is CASSRQGMTEETQYF. The DNA for the CDR3 is TGTGCCAGCAGCCGACAGGGGATGACAGAAGAGACCCAGTACTTC.

This clone was counted only a few times. V and J are TRBV10-2 and TRBJ2-7; D ambiguous. CDR1 and CDR2 from the germline V gene are WSHSY and SAAADI. V was trimmed by 5 bases and J by 6 bases, leaving 14 bases between them. This CDR3 spans 13 amino acids. The chain's CDR3 is CASSSGPVLEQYF. CDR3 DNA sequence: TGCGCCAGCAGTTCCGGTCCTGTCCTCGAGCAGTACTTC.

This clone came up a few times. The V call is TRBV18, the J call TRBJ1-4, with 10 bases aligning to TRBD1. CDR3 length equals 14 residues. Germline V gene lookup returns CDR1 KGHSH and CDR2 LQKENI. V trimming: 5 bases; J trimming: 8 bases; junction bases outside the gene matches: 5. The CDR3 DNA follows: TGTGCCAGCTCAATGACAGGGGGCAAGGAAAAACTGTTTTTT. It codes for CASSMTGGKEKLFF.

This clone was counted only a few times. The chain recombines TRBV4-1 with TRBJ1-5, with D perhaps TRBD1 (5 bases). The CDR3 is 16 amino acids. The germline gives CDR1 MGHRA, CDR2 YSYEKL. V was pared by 0 bases and J by 1 base, with 10 bases between. The CDR3 protein is CASSQDNRWSNQPQHF. The CDR3 nucleotides read TGCGCCAGCAGCCAAGATAACAGGTGGAGCAATCAGCCCCAGCATTTT.

This sequence joins TRBV28 and TRBJ2-1, with D hard to call. Trimming left V 8 bases short and J 7 bases short, with 9 bases between. The V gene's germline CDR1 is MDHEN and CDR2 SYDVKM. This CDR3 contains 11 residues. The CDR3 bases are TGTGCCAGCGCCTCGAGTAATGAGCAGTTCTTC. Amino acids: CASASSNEQFF.

This chain uses TRBV11-2 with TRBJ1-2; maybe TRBD1 (6 bases). Trimming removed 3 bases at V and 8 bases at J, with 16 bases between. Germline loops: CDR1 SGHAT, CDR2 FQNNGV. The CDR3 runs 14 residues. CDR3 bases: TGTGCCAGCAGCTTGGGGGCCATGCAGGACGGCTACACCTTC. Encoded protein: CASSLGAMQDGYTF.

This clone occurred a few times. This chain's CDR3 is CASSSTSGRLDEQFF. CDR3 DNA: TGTGCCAGCAGCTCGACTAGCGGGAGGTTGGATGAGCAGTTCTTC. The V and J genes are TRBV5-4 and TRBJ2-1; TRBD2 agrees at 13 bases. In germline, CDR1 is SGHNT, CDR2 YYREEE (reference sequence). This CDR3 region has 15 residues. V lost 3 bases and J lost 8; bases outside the gene matches: 5. Full variable domain (remainder filled in from reference TRBV5-4 and TRBJ2-1): ETGVTQSPTHLIKTRGQQVTLRCSSQSGHNTVSWYQQALGQGPQFIFQYYREEENGRGNFPPRFSGLQFPNYSSELNVNALELDDSALYLCASSSTSGRLDEQFFGPGTRLTVL.

In this sample, this clone turned up many times. The V and J genes are TRBV5-6 and TRBJ2-3, with 7 bases matching TRBD1. Per germline, CDR1 SGHDT and CDR2 YYEEEE. V dropped 5 bases and J dropped 9; count of bases not matched to a gene: 6. The CDR3 is 12 residues long. The DNA for the CDR3 is TGTGCCAGCAGTTCTCCGGGACAGACGCAGTATTTT. Amino acids: CASSSPGQTQYF.

The J gene is TRBJ1-1, the V gene TRBV30, with 10 nucleotides matching TRBD1. There are 14 residues in the CDR3. Germline V gene sequence: CDR1 GTSNPN, CDR2 SVGIG (reference sequence). J lost 11 bases, V lost 1 base, and 10 bases had no gene match. The CDR3 region is CAWSGDRGQRGAFF. The CDR3 coding sequence is TGTGCCTGGAGTGGGGACAGGGGCCAGCGGGGGGCTTTCTTT.

The chain combines TRBV19 with TRBJ2-2, with 8 positions matching TRBD1. CDR1 is LNHDA and CDR2 is SQIVND in the germline V gene (reference sequence). The CDR3 runs to 15 residues. J lost 5 bases, V lost 6 bases, and 8 bases had no gene match. CDR3 sequence (DNA): TGTGCCAGTAGACACCAGGGGGCGCAAACCGGGGAGCTGTTTTTT. Protein product: CASRHQGAQTGELFF.

This clone has just a few counts. CDR3 sequence (DNA): TGCGCCAGCAGCTTGCGACAGGGCCCCTACACCTTC. Translation: CASSLRQGPYTF. This chain connects TRBV5-1 to TRBJ1-2, with TRBD1 matching over 7 bases. Germline CDR1 reads SGHRS; CDR2 reads YFSETQ. CDR3 length: 12 residues. The trim removed 1 base at V and 10 bases at J, leaving 4 bases unmatched.

This clone was counted only a few times. The chain is built from TRBV14 and TRBJ2-4; tentatively, D is TRBD1 (5 bases). Trimming cost V 0 bases and J 0 bases, with 12 bases left between them. Germline values: CDR1 SGHDN, CDR2 FVKESK. This CDR3 contains 17 residues. CDR3 residues: CASSQELGASAKNIQYF. DNA for the CDR3: TGTGCCAGCAGCCAAGAGTTAGGGGCGTCAGCCAAAAACATTCAGTACTTC.

This clone was counted only a few times. This chain joins TRBV18 and TRBJ1-4; TRBD1 matches 9 bases. Germline trimming cut 2 bases from V and 10 bases from J; bases unmatched to any gene: 5. The CDR3 is 14 residues long. The germline gives CDR1 KGHSH, CDR2 LQKENI. In nucleotides, the CDR3 is TGTGCCAGCTCACCAGGGACAGGGTATGGAAAACTGTTTTTT. The encoded protein is CASSPGTGYGKLFF.

This clone came up a few times. The chain's CDR3 is CASSAAGAGGTETQYF. CDR3 coding DNA: TGTGCCAGCAGCGCAGCAGGGGCGGGAGGGACAGAGACCCAGTACTTC. The V gene is TRBV9, the J gene TRBJ2-5; TRBD2 aligns across 9 bases. V shed 3 bases and J 4 bases; nucleotides not matched to a gene: 10. The V gene's germline CDR1 is SGDLS and CDR2 YYNGEE. CDR3 length: 16 residues.

V gene TRBV27 combines with J gene TRBJ1-5, with 7 bases aligning to TRBD1. V lost 5 bases, J lost 3 bases, and 13 bases stayed unmatched. From germline, CDR1 is MNHEY and CDR2 SMNVEV (reference sequence). CDR3 length: 17 residues. The CDR3, as DNA: TGTGCCAGCAGTCCTCGACAGGGAGTAGTCATCAATCAGCCCCAGCATTTT. It translates to CASSPRQGVVINQPQHF.

There are a few counts of this clone. This chain links TRBV18 with TRBJ2-3; tentatively, D is TRBD1 (5 bases). Trimming took off 5 bases at V and 1 base at J, with 16 bases between the two ends. The germline gives CDR1 KGHSH, CDR2 LQKENI. This CDR3 is built from 16 residues. The CDR3 is CASSTRQQGGTDTQYF. The CDR3 DNA follows: TGTGCCAGCTCAACAAGACAGCAAGGGGGCACAGATACGCAGTATTTT.

This chain joins TRBV28 and TRBJ1-1, with 7 bases identical to TRBD1. The V gene's germline CDR1 is MDHEN and CDR2 SYDVKM. CDR3 size: 14 residues. V lost 9 bases and J lost 1; bases outside the gene matches: 8. The CDR3 DNA is TGTGCCAGTTCGACAGGGTCGGCGAACACTGAAGCTTTCTTT. Its protein product is CASSTGSANTEAFF.

This clone appeared a few times. The rearrangement links TRBV28 to TRBJ1-2; TRBD1 aligns across 8 bases. V was pared by 6 bases and J by 11 bases, with 14 bases of the junction left unmatched. The CDR3 sequence is 14 residues long. Germline-derived CDR1 and CDR2 are MDHEN and SYDVKM. CDR3 in DNA: TGTGCCAGCAGCCCCGCCGGACAGGGATTAGCGTACACCTTC. Translation gives CASSPAGQGLAYTF.

The chain has TRBV28 and TRBJ2-7, with 11 bases identical to TRBD1. The CDR3 loop spans 15 amino acids. Germline V CDR1 and CDR2: MDHEN, SYDVKM. Trimming cost V 7 bases and J 0 bases; bases outside gene matches: 5. The CDR3 loop is CASNQGTGGSYEQYF. CDR3 nucleotides: TGTGCCAGCAATCAAGGGACAGGGGGCTCCTACGAGCAGTACTTC.

With regard to this clone: Other DNA sequences from this sample encode an identical CDR3 as well. V gene TRBV5-1 combines with J gene TRBJ2-5; 8 positions match TRBD1. Trimming took 4 bases from V and 5 from J; bases not matched to a gene: 7. The length of the CDR3 is 14 residues. Per the germline V gene, CDR1 is SGHRS and CDR2 is YFSETQ. The CDR3 here is CASSPSGGGETQYF. Here the CDR3 DNA reads TGCGCCAGCAGCCCCTCAGGGGGCGGGGAGACCCAGTACTTC.

This chain links TRBV5-4 with TRBJ1-2; D gene ambiguous. In germline, CDR1 is SGHNT, CDR2 YYREEE (reference sequence). This CDR3 contains 13 residues. Trimming removed 4 bases from V and 2 bases from J, with 9 bases in between. The CDR3 reads CASSGGKNYGYTF. In DNA, the CDR3 is TGTGCCAGCAGCGGCGGGAAAAACTATGGCTACACCTTC.

This clone occurred a few times. The chain combines TRBV29-1 with TRBJ2-5; TRBD2 matches at 8 bases. With V trimmed by 4 bases and J by 5 bases, 15 bases remained unmatched. The CDR3 runs 16 residues. CDR1 SQVTM and CDR2 ANQGSEA come from the germline V gene. The CDR3 loop reads CSVGSQFLAGGETQYF. CDR3 nucleotides: TGCAGCGTTGGTAGTCAATTTCTAGCGGGTGGGGAGACCCAGTACTTC.

The chain has TRBV27 and TRBJ1-1; D perhaps matches TRBD1 (6 bases). This CDR3 has 14 amino acids. Trimming removed 5 bases from V and 0 bases from J, with 10 bases in between. CDR1 and CDR2 from the germline V gene are MNHEY and SMNVEV (reference sequence). In nucleotides, the CDR3 is TGTGCCAGCAGTCTCGACAGGTTGAACACTGAAGCTTTCTTT. This codes for CASSLDRLNTEAFF.